One sample yielded the 20 T cell receptor beta chains listed below, sequenced in a study of shared clonotypes between healthy human individuals. Here immunoSEQ multiplex PCR was the method, and the copy in TCRdb shows in-frame clones only, minus some. Of roughly 2 million clones in the sample, roughly 94% are singletons; the top ten hold around 0.13%. The sample consisted of naive CD4+ T cells sorted from blood. Subset described: CD45RA+ positively selected. The origin of the receptors is a young man in good health.

The chain uses TRBV5-1 and TRBJ2-1, with 8 bases matching TRBD2. V was clipped by 3 bases and J by 7 bases; unmatched bases: 9. CDR1 and CDR2 (germline): SGHRS, YFSETQ. This CDR3 has 15 residues. The CDR3 is CASSSSRTSRNEQFF. The CDR3 DNA follows: TGCGCCAGCAGCTCCTCGAGGACTAGCCGAAATGAGCAGTTCTTC.

This chain joins TRBV7-3 and TRBJ1-5; D remains unclear. Germline V gene data show CDR1 as SGHTA and CDR2 as FQGTGA. This CDR3 is built from 15 residues. V was clipped by 5 bases and J by 0 bases, with 11 bases between them. The CDR3 region is CASSLDGNSNQPQHF. The CDR3 nucleotides are TGTGCCAGCAGCCTCGACGGGAATAGCAATCAGCCCCAGCATTTT.

This chain joins TRBV6-6 and TRBJ1-4; D remains ambiguous. Trimming took off 2 bases at V and 4 bases at J, with 11 bases between the two ends. The CDR3 has 15 residues. Looked up from germline, CDR1 is MNHNY and CDR2 is SVGAGI (reference sequence). The CDR3 bases are TGTGCCAGCAGTTACCAGACCGGTCATAATGAAAAACTGTTTTTT. Translation: CASSYQTGHNEKLFF.

The rearrangement links TRBV10-3 to TRBJ2-3, with D perhaps matching TRBD1 (6 bases). Trimming removed 3 bases at V and 7 bases at J, with 14 bases between. Germline lookup yields CDR1 ENHRY and CDR2 SYGVKD. The CDR3 sequence is 14 residues long. As DNA, the CDR3 is TGTGCCATCAGTGACGCAGACAGGCCCCATACGCAGTATTTT. Its translation: CAISDADRPHTQYF.

The J gene is TRBJ2-7, the V gene TRBV7-9; possibly TRBD1 for D (5 bases). This CDR3 comprises 15 residues. Trimming pared 5 bases from V and 5 bases from J, leaving 19 bases between. The germline gives CDR1 SEHNR, CDR2 FQNEAQ (reference sequence). CDR3 loop: CASSPGRTTFDEQYF. The DNA for the CDR3 is TGTGCCAGCAGCCCTGGACGGACAACGTTTGACGAGCAGTACTTC.

V gene TRBV6-6 combines with J gene TRBJ1-2, with a weak D call TRBD1 (5 bases). The CDR3 length is 14 residues. The germline V gene encodes CDR1 MNHNY and CDR2 SVGAGI (reference sequence). Trimming stripped 7 bases from V and 8 bases from J, with 20 bases between. The CDR3 nucleotides are TGTGCCAGCACCCGATTAGAAGGGGTCCAGGGCTACACCTTC. Protein sequence: CASTRLEGVQGYTF.

The chain uses TRBV2 and TRBJ2-7, with 10 positions matching TRBD1. CDR1 and CDR2 (germline): SNHLY, FYNNEI. This CDR3 region has 15 residues. Trimming took 1 base from V and 3 from J; bases not matched to a gene: 3. The CDR3 reads CASSEVWDRGYEQYF. In DNA, the CDR3 is TGTGCCAGCAGTGAAGTTTGGGACAGGGGCTACGAGCAGTACTTC. The full variable domain, in which reference TRBV2 and TRBJ2-7 provide the parts outside the CDR3, is EPEVTQTPSHQVTQMGQEVILRCVPISNHLYFYWYRQILGQKVEFLVSFYNNEISEKSEIFDDQFSVERPDGSNFTLKIRSTKLEDSAMYFCASSEVWDRGYEQYFGPGTRLTVT.

This chain links TRBV20-1 with TRBJ1-1; D might be TRBD1 (6 bases). This CDR3 is 11 amino acids long. Germline V CDR1 and CDR2: DFQATT, SNEGSKA (reference sequence). The germline V and J ends were trimmed by 6 bases and 4 bases, with 9 bases remaining between them. The CDR3 DNA sequence: TGCAGTGCCCTGGACAGCACTGAAGCTTTCTTT. Protein product: CSALDSTEAFF.

The chain carries TRBV10-3 and TRBJ2-3, with 11 bases matching TRBD2. The CDR3 contains 15 residues. The trim removed 3 bases at V and 4 bases at J, leaving 3 bases unmatched. Looked up from germline, CDR1 is ENHRY and CDR2 is SYGVKD. The CDR3 region is CAISDLAGGADTQYF. CDR3 DNA sequence: TGTGCCATCAGTGATCTAGCGGGAGGAGCAGATACGCAGTATTTT.

The chain joins TRBV2 to TRBJ2-3, with TRBD2 matching over 7 bases. CDR1 SNHLY and CDR2 FYNNEI come from the germline V gene. The V gene end was trimmed by 3 bases and the J gene end by 3 bases; junction bases not matched to a gene: 6. The CDR3 has 15 residues. The CDR3 nucleotides read TGTGCCAGCAGTGATAGGACTAGGGGTACAGATACGCAGTATTTT. Translated, it gives CASSDRTRGTDTQYF. The variable domain in full, with the rest retrieved from reference TRBV2 and TRBJ2-3, is EPEVTQTPSHQVTQMGQEVILRCVPISNHLYFYWYRQILGQKVEFLVSFYNNEISEKSEIFDDQFSVERPDGSNFTLKIRSTKLEDSAMYFCASSDRTRGTDTQYFGPGTRLTVL.

V gene TRBV11-2 combines with J gene TRBJ1-1, with TRBD1 identical over 9 bases. The V and J ends lost 7 bases and 3 bases, in that order; junction bases with no gene match: 9. This CDR3 is built from 15 residues. Germline lookup yields CDR1 SGHAT and CDR2 FQNNGV. The CDR3 reads CASTPGQGLDTEAFF. CDR3 sequence (DNA): TGTGCCAGCACACCCGGACAGGGGCTGGACACTGAAGCTTTCTTT.

The gene calls are TRBV7-8 and TRBJ1-5; D is ambiguous. Trimming stripped 8 bases from V and 5 bases from J, with 13 bases between. CDR1 is SGHVS and CDR2 is FQNEAQ in the germline V gene. This CDR3 comprises 13 residues. CDR3 in DNA: TGTGCCAGCGGATCTAGCGGGGATCAGCCCCAGCATTTT. Translated: CASGSSGDQPQHF.

J is TRBJ1-4 and V is TRBV18; D is uncertain. The CDR3 runs to 14 residues. Germline CDR1 KGHSH, CDR2 LQKENI. The V and J ends lost 3 bases and 7 bases respectively, with 12 bases between them. In nucleotides, the CDR3 is TGTGCCAGCTCACCCGGATTGTGGCGTGAAAAACTGTTTTTT. This encodes CASSPGLWREKLFF.

This chain connects TRBV29-1 to TRBJ2-5; D may be TRBD2 (5 bases). Germline CDR1 reads SQVTM; CDR2 reads ANQGSEA. Trimming stripped 7 bases from V and 5 bases from J, with 20 bases between. The CDR3 length is 14 residues. CDR3 residues: CSAIRSPGGETQYF. The CDR3 nucleotides read TGCAGCGCTATCAGGTCTCCCGGCGGGGAGACCCAGTACTTC.

The chain recombines TRBV7-8 with TRBJ1-2, with 9 bases fitting TRBD1. This CDR3 is built from 14 residues. The germline CDR1 and CDR2 sequences are SGHVS and FQNEAQ. V dropped 5 bases and J dropped 6; count of bases not matched to a gene: 7. DNA for the CDR3: TGTGCCAGCAGCATCACAGGGGGCGCGGATGGCTACACCTTC. Translated: CASSITGGADGYTF.

The CDR3 protein is CASTQANSPLHF. DNA for the CDR3: TGTGCCAGCACCCAAGCAAATTCACCCCTCCACTTT. The chain recombines TRBV6-5 with TRBJ1-6; D call uncertain. Trimming took off 7 bases at V and 7 bases at J, with 8 bases between the two ends. The CDR3 sequence is 12 residues long. Germline assignment: CDR1 MNHEY and CDR2 SVGAGI.

The chain carries TRBV11-2 and TRBJ1-2; TRBD1 agrees at 10 bases. Trimming took 5 bases from V and 12 from J; bases not matched to a gene: 18. The germline CDR1 and CDR2 sequences are SGHAT and FQNNGV. The CDR3 sequence is 16 residues long. The CDR3 protein is CASSPLKDRGTLGHTF. The CDR3 DNA sequence: TGTGCCAGCAGCCCCCTAAAGGACAGGGGGACCCTCGGGCACACCTTC.

About this clone: A single base separates this from a much larger clone, so it may be a read error. The same CDR3 also results from other DNA sequences found in this sample. This chain links TRBV7-2 with TRBJ2-7; D gene ambiguous. This CDR3 contains 13 residues. Looked up from germline, CDR1 is SGHTA and CDR2 is FQGNSA. The V end was cut by 0 bases, the J end by 3 bases, with 6 bases between. The CDR3 nucleotides read TGTGCCAGCAGCTTAGCGGTGGGCTACGAGCAGTACTTC. Translation gives CASSLAVGYEQYF. Full variable domain (rest looked up from reference TRBV7-2 and TRBJ2-7): GAGVSQSPSNKVTEKGKDVELRCDPISGHTALYWYRQSLGQGLEFLIYFQGNSAPDKSGLPSDRFSAERTGGSVSTLTIQRTQQEDSAVYLCASSLAVGYEQYFGPGTRLTVT.

The rearrangement uses TRBV18 and TRBJ2-3, with D perhaps TRBD1 (6 bases). The V gene lost 6 bases and the J gene lost 3 bases, with 16 bases spanning the gap. The CDR3 contains 15 residues. Looked up from germline, CDR1 is KGHSH and CDR2 is LQKENI. This chain's CDR3 is CASSPGVAGTDTQYF. CDR3 nucleotides: TGTGCCAGCTCGCCAGGGGTAGCAGGTACAGATACGCAGTATTTT. The full variable domain, completed using reference TRBV18 and TRBJ2-3, is NAGVMQNPRHLVRRRGQEARLRCSPMKGHSHVYWYRQLPEEGLKFMVYLQKENIIDESGMPKERFSAEFPKEGPSILRIQQVVRGDSAAYFCASSPGVAGTDTQYFGPGTRLTVL.

About this clone itself: The same CDR3 is also encoded by other DNA sequences in this sample. V and J are TRBV6-5 and TRBJ2-7, with 8 bases matching TRBD2. This CDR3 has 11 amino acids. The germline gives CDR1 MNHEY, CDR2 SVGAGI. The V and J ends lost 8 bases and 7 bases, in that order; junction bases with no gene match: 4. For the CDR3, the DNA is TGTGCCAGCCGACGCGGGGGGGAGCAGTACTTC. Protein: CASRRGGEQYF.